These 11 T cell receptor beta chains came from one sample sequenced in a study of blood T cell repertoires in COVID-19. Here immunoSEQ multiplex PCR was the method, and the copy in TCRdb shows in-frame clones only, minus some. Altogether approximately 170,000 clones are present, about 85% being singletons, with the ten largest covering 10% to 15%. The sample was peripheral blood. All receptors derive from a man in his 70s who had recovered from COVID-19.

The chain has TRBV12-5 and TRBJ2-7; 9 bases are a match to TRBD1. The germline CDR1 and CDR2 sequences are LGHNT and FRNRAP. The CDR3 is made up of 15 amino acids. Trimming cost V 9 bases and J 2 bases; bases outside gene matches: 11. The DNA for the CDR3 is TGTGCTAGCGAACCCGGGACAGGGACTCCCTACGAGCAGTACTTC. Its protein is CASEPGTGTPYEQYF.

Comments on this clone: Other DNA sequences in the same sample also yield this CDR3. The V call is TRBV28, the J call TRBJ2-7; the match to TRBD2 covers 13 bases. Germline CDR1 and CDR2: MDHEN and SYDVKM. CDR3 length: 15 residues. V gave up 5 bases and J gave up 4 bases; unmatched junction bases: 5. CDR3 sequence (DNA): TGTGCCAGCAGTCCGCGGACTAGCGGGAGTTACGAGCAGTACTTC. Its translation is CASSPRTSGSYEQYF.

This chain's CDR3 is CASTTGTANTEAFF. Here the CDR3 DNA reads TGTGCCAGCACTACCGGGACAGCGAACACTGAAGCTTTCTTT. V gene TRBV11-2 combines with J gene TRBJ1-1; TRBD1 agrees at 7 bases. With V trimmed by 7 bases and J by 1 base, 6 bases remained unmatched. Germline CDR1 SGHAT, CDR2 FQNNGV. The CDR3 contains 14 residues.

This clone was counted a few times. This sequence joins TRBV9 and TRBJ2-1; 13 bases match TRBD2. Per germline, CDR1 SGDLS and CDR2 YYNGEE. Trimming removed 4 bases from V and 8 bases from J; junction bases left unmatched: 6. The CDR3 is made up of 15 amino acids. As DNA, the CDR3 is TGTGCCAGCAGCAGACTAGCGGGAGGTGGCGATGAGCAGTTCTTC. Protein: CASSRLAGGGDEQFF.

The chain is built from TRBV5-4 and TRBJ2-5, with D possibly matching TRBD1 (5 bases). V lost 5 bases to trimming and J lost 4 bases, with 15 bases between them. This CDR3 region has 14 residues. Germline V gene lookup returns CDR1 SGHNT and CDR2 YYREEE (reference sequence). The CDR3 region has the DNA TGTGCCAGCAGGAAGGGCGAGCAGGGAGAGACCCAGTACTTC. It yields the protein CASRKGEQGETQYF.

The gene calls are TRBV5-1 and TRBJ2-7, with TRBD1 matching 7 bases. V dropped 2 bases and J dropped 4; count of bases not matched to a gene: 3. The germline CDR1 and CDR2 sequences are SGHRS and YFSETQ. The CDR3 has 13 residues. In nucleotides, the CDR3 is TGCGCCAGCAGCTTAGGGGGCTTGTACGAGCAGTACTTC. This encodes CASSLGGLYEQYF. The entire variable domain, with the rest obtained from reference TRBV5-1 and TRBJ2-7, is as follows: KAGVTQTPRYLIKTRGQQVTLSCSPISGHRSVSWYQQTPGQGLQFLFEYFSETQRNKGNFPGRFSGRQFSNSRSEMNVSTLELGDSALYLCASSLGGLYEQYFGPGTRLTVT.

The J gene is TRBJ2-1, the V gene TRBV11-2; 8 bases agree with TRBD1. The CDR3 has 18 amino acids. The J segment lost 4 bases and the V segment lost 0 bases, leaving 11 bases of the junction unmatched. The germline V gene has CDR1 SGHAT and CDR2 FQNNGV. The DNA for the CDR3 is TGTGCCAGCAGCTTAGATGGGGCGACAGGGGCCCTTTACAATGAGCAGTTCTTC. It translates to CASSLDGATGALYNEQFF.

V is TRBV5-4 and J is TRBJ2-1; maybe TRBD2 (5 bases). The CDR3 length is 15 residues. Germline values: CDR1 SGHNT, CDR2 YYREEE (reference sequence). Trimming took 4 bases from V and 6 from J, leaving 17 bases between them. The CDR3 DNA follows: TGTGCCAGCAGCCTGGTTTTTGGCAGCGGCAATGAGCAGTTCTTC. It specifies CASSLVFGSGNEQFF.

The chain combines TRBV3-1 (or the pseudogene TRBV3-2) with TRBJ2-5, with D perhaps TRBD1 (6 bases). V was shortened by 1 base and J by 2 bases, with 14 bases between the two germline ends. This CDR3 has 16 amino acids. CDR1 LGHDT and CDR2 YNNKEL come from the germline V gene (reference sequence). The CDR3 reads CASSQGPGTSQETQYF. CDR3 nucleotides: TGTGCCAGCAGCCAAGGGCCCGGGACATCGCAAGAGACCCAGTACTTC.

CDR3 nucleotides: TGTGCTACTCAACGGGAATTTCGGGAGACCCAGTACTTC. It specifies CATQREFRETQYF. The chain recombines TRBV5-8 with TRBJ2-5, with D possibly being TRBD2 (5 bases). The CDR3 sequence is 13 residues long. CDR1 is SGHTS, CDR2 YDEGEE, per germline.

This chain joins TRBV5-1 and TRBJ1-6, with 10 positions matching TRBD1. This CDR3 has 16 residues. Germline loops: CDR1 SGHRS, CDR2 YFSETQ. The V and J ends lost 3 bases and 7 bases, in that order; junction bases with no gene match: 7. CDR3 DNA: TGCGCCAGCAGCTCCCAGACAGGGGGCGCGAATTCACCCCTCCACTTT. It encodes CASSSQTGGANSPLHF.